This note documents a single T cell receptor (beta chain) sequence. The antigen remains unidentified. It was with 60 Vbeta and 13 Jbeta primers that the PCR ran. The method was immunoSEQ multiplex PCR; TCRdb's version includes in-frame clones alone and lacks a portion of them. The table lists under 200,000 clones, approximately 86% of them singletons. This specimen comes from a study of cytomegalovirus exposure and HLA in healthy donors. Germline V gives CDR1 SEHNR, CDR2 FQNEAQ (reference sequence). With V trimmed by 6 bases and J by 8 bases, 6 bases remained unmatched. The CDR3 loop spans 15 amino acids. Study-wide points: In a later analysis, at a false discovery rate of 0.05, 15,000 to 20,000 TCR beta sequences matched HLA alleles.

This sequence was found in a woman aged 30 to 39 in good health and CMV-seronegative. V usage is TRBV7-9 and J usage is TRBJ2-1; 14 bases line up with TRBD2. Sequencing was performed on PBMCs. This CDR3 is CASRSRLAGGDEQFF. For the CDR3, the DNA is TGTGCCAGCAGATCTAGACTAGCGGGAGGGGATGAGCAGTTCTTC.